The 18 T cell receptor beta chains below all came from one sample that was sequenced in a study of CD8+ T cells in alopecia areata. RNA extraction was followed by reverse transcription into cDNA, which acted as the sequencing template. The data were produced by immunoSEQ multiplex PCR, yet TCRdb's version contains in-frame clones alone and is incomplete. This table holds 200,000 to 250,000 clones, 50% to 60% found once. The sequenced sample was CD4+ T cells sorted from blood, obtained at week 0. The receptors were sampled from a human donor with alopecia areata.

The chain is built from TRBV13 and TRBJ2-7; D gene ambiguous. CDR3 length equals 12 residues. The V end lost 3 bases, the J end lost 6 bases, and 9 bases lay between the germline ends. Germline-derived CDR1 and CDR2 are PRHDT and FYEKMQ (reference sequence). The CDR3 region has the DNA TGTGCCAGCAGCTTCGCCATGGGCGAGCAGTACTTC. Its translation: CASSFAMGEQYF.

The rearrangement joins TRBV11-2 to TRBJ2-1; D is uncertain. The CDR3 is 16 amino acids. The germline CDR1 and CDR2 sequences are SGHAT and FQNNGV. Trimming took 4 bases from V and 0 from J, leaving 13 bases between them. This CDR3 reads CASSSSFGFSYNEQFF. The CDR3 DNA is TGTGCCAGCAGCTCATCTTTTGGATTCTCCTACAATGAGCAGTTCTTC.

Of note for this clone: Other DNA sequences in the sample encode the same CDR3. CDR3 nucleotides: TGTGCCTGGAGCCGGGACAGGGGCAATCAGCCCCAGCATTTT. Translated: CAWSRDRGNQPQHF. This rearrangement joins TRBV30 to TRBJ1-5, with 9 bases fitting TRBD1. This CDR3 is 14 amino acids long. Trimming at V came to 3 bases and at J to 2 bases, leaving 2 bases not matched to a gene. Germline V gives CDR1 GTSNPN, CDR2 SVGIG (reference sequence).

CDR3 amino acids: CASSSMGQSQETQYF. The CDR3 region has the DNA TGCGCCAGCAGCTCTATGGGACAGAGTCAAGAGACCCAGTACTTC. The J gene is TRBJ2-5, the V gene TRBV5-1, with 7 bases matching TRBD1. The V and J ends lost 3 bases and 2 bases, in that order; junction bases with no gene match: 7. Germline loops: CDR1 SGHRS, CDR2 YFSETQ. The CDR3 is 15 amino acids.

This sequence joins TRBV5-1 and TRBJ2-5; 8 nucleotides line up with TRBD1. Unmatched junction bases numbered 6, after V lost 5 bases and J lost 3 bases. The CDR3 runs to 14 residues. Looked up from germline, CDR1 is SGHRS and CDR2 is YFSETQ. CDR3 coding DNA: TGCGCCAGCAGACTCCTGACAGGGGAAGAGACCCAGTACTTC. This translates into CASRLLTGEETQYF.

The chain couples TRBV7-3 to TRBJ2-3; TRBD2 matches 12 bases. The CDR3 sequence is 16 residues long. Germline trimming cut 4 bases from V and 2 bases from J; bases unmatched to any gene: 4. The V gene's germline CDR1 is SGHTA and CDR2 FQGTGA. The CDR3 here is CASSSTSGSLTDTQYF. The DNA of the CDR3 is TGTGCCAGCAGCTCGACTAGCGGGAGCCTCACAGATACGCAGTATTTT.

V gene TRBV7-3 combines with J gene TRBJ2-1; D is perhaps TRBD1 (6 bases). The CDR3 contains 14 residues. Germline lookup yields CDR1 SGHTA and CDR2 FQGTGA. V was shortened by 8 bases and J by 0 bases, with 11 bases between the two germline ends. CDR3 in amino acids: CASSEDSSYNEQFF. CDR3 DNA sequence: TGTGCCAGCTCCGAGGACAGCTCCTACAATGAGCAGTTCTTC. Full variable domain (rest looked up from reference TRBV7-3 and TRBJ2-1): GAGVSQTPSNKVTEKGKYVELRCDPISGHTALYWYRQSLGQGPEFLIYFQGTGAADDSGLPNDRFFAVRPEGSVSTLKIQRTERGDSAVYLCASSEDSSYNEQFFGPGTRLTVL.

The V and J genes are TRBV9 and TRBJ2-2; D perhaps matches TRBD2 (5 bases). Trimming cost V 0 bases and J 2 bases, with 11 bases left between them. This CDR3 comprises 16 residues. In germline, CDR1 is SGDLS, CDR2 YYNGEE. CDR3: CASSVGWGVNTGELFF. CDR3 DNA: TGTGCCAGCAGCGTAGGATGGGGAGTTAACACCGGGGAGCTGTTTTTT.

This rearrangement joins TRBV15 to TRBJ2-1, with 11 bases identical to TRBD2. The V and J ends lost 4 bases and 0 bases, in that order; junction bases with no gene match: 14. Germline loops: CDR1 LNHNV, CDR2 YYDKDF (reference sequence). The CDR3 totals 20 residues. CDR3 residues: CATSTLIPGLAESSYNEQFF. The CDR3 DNA reads TGTGCCACCAGCACTCTTATTCCGGGACTAGCGGAGAGCTCCTACAATGAGCAGTTCTTC.

On this clone: Other DNA sequences in this sample translate to the same CDR3. J is TRBJ1-2 and V is TRBV18; no definite D call. Deletions cut 3 bases from V and 5 bases from J, with 7 bases between. The CDR3 contains 12 residues. Germline V CDR1 and CDR2: KGHSH, LQKENI. Written as DNA, the CDR3 is TGTGCCAGCTCACCGACGGATTATGGCTACACCTTC. It yields the protein CASSPTDYGYTF.

The chain joins TRBV18 to TRBJ2-7; 10 bases are shared with TRBD2. The length of the CDR3 is 18 residues. V was clipped by 8 bases and J by 1 base; unmatched bases: 17. Germline CDR1 KGHSH, CDR2 LQKENI. CDR3: CASARGTSGANGSYEQYF. For the CDR3, the DNA is TGTGCCAGCGCCCGGGGCACTAGCGGGGCCAACGGATCCTACGAGCAGTACTTC.

This clone was found a few times. The V call is TRBV29-1, the J call TRBJ2-6; D gene ambiguous. CDR3 length equals 13 residues. With 8 bases removed from V and 0 bases from J, the gap between germline ends came to 8 bases. The germline V gene has CDR1 SQVTM and CDR2 ANQGSEA. As DNA, the CDR3 is TGCAGCATCCTATCCTCTGGGGCCAACGTCCTGACTTTC. Its protein is CSILSSGANVLTF.

The chain combines TRBV30 with TRBJ1-6; 7 bases match TRBD1. V lost 1 base and J lost 5; bases outside the gene matches: 11. CDR3 length: 17 amino acids. Germline V gene lookup returns CDR1 GTSNPN and CDR2 SVGIG (reference sequence). The CDR3 nucleotides read TGTGCCTGGAGTGCCGTGACAGGGTACCTACATAATTCACCCCTCCACTTT. This translates into CAWSAVTGYLHNSPLHF.

This clone was observed a handful of times. J is TRBJ1-4 and V is TRBV29-1, with 8 bases fitting TRBD1. Germline CDR1 reads SQVTM; CDR2 reads ANQGSEA. J was trimmed by 10 bases and V by 1 base; bases with no gene match: 5. The CDR3 covers 13 residues. The CDR3: CSVEVGTGGKLFF. The CDR3 DNA follows: TGCAGCGTTGAAGTCGGGACAGGTGGAAAACTGTTTTTT.

The V gene is TRBV7-8, the J gene TRBJ2-2, with 10 nucleotides matching TRBD2. The ends lost 4 bases at V and 9 bases at J; junction bases unmatched: 5. Germline CDR1 and CDR2: SGHVS and FQNEAQ. The CDR3 runs 14 residues. The CDR3 DNA follows: TGTGCCAGCAGCTCGGGACTAGCGACCTGGGAGCTGTTTTTT. Its protein is CASSSGLATWELFF.

This clone was found once. This chain joins TRBV9 and TRBJ2-5; 8 bases map to TRBD1. The germline gives CDR1 SGDLS, CDR2 YYNGEE. Trimming took 3 bases from V and 5 from J; bases not matched to a gene: 9. There are 15 residues in the CDR3. The CDR3 loop reads CASSANQGALETQYF. The CDR3 DNA sequence: TGTGCCAGCAGCGCCAACCAGGGGGCTTTGGAGACCCAGTACTTC.

The rearrangement uses TRBV30 and TRBJ1-2; D remains ambiguous. This CDR3 region has 12 residues. Germline V CDR1 and CDR2: GTSNPN, SVGIG (reference sequence). Deletions cut 5 bases from V and 8 bases from J, with 15 bases between. CDR3 sequence reads: CAWDDSRGGYTF. CDR3 DNA sequence: TGTGCCTGGGACGATAGTCGGGGAGGCTACACCTTC. The full variable domain, in which reference TRBV30 and TRBJ1-2 provide the parts outside the CDR3, is SQTIHQWPATLVQPVGSPLSLECTVEGTSNPNLYWYRQAAGRGLQLLFYSVGIGQISSEVPQNLSASRPQDRQFILSSKKLLLSDSGFYLCAWDDSRGGYTFGSGTRLTVV.

This clone has more than one count but fewer than ten. The chain links TRBV29-1 to TRBJ2-7; possibly TRBD1 for D (5 bases). There are 12 residues in the CDR3. V was trimmed by 5 bases and J by 2 bases, leaving 10 bases between them. Germline V CDR1 and CDR2: SQVTM, ANQGSEA. This CDR3 is CSVSPTAYEQYF. The CDR3 DNA is TGCAGCGTTTCCCCGACAGCCTACGAGCAGTACTTC.